What follows are 32 T cell receptor delta chains derived from one specimen sequenced in a study of γδ T cells in repeated Plasmodium falciparum infection. Vgamma9/Vdelta2+ and Vdelta2-negative gammadelta T cells were flow-sorted from PBMC for bulk sequencing. TCRdb made new clone calls on the multiplex PCR reads using CATT. The data show 45,000 to 60,000 delta-chain clones, about 2% seen once. Sequencing was done on a sample of gamma-delta T cells from blood. The source is a pool of human donors (malaria-infected and uninfected, not separated).

In regard to this clone: TCRdb's protein, taken from a much larger clone, differs from this DNA's translation at residue 5, likely owing to a read error; the protein displayed comes from the DNA. The chain is built from TRDV1 and TRDJ1, with 11 bases aligning to TRDD3. TCRdb carries no J gene annotation; the J gene was assigned here by matching the DNA with germline. In germline, CDR1 is TSWWSYY, CDR2 QGS. This CDR3 region has 21 residues. This CDR3 is CALGKLGLPTWGIRGVDKLIF. CDR3 DNA: TGTGCTCTTGGGAAACTAGGACTTCCTACATGGGGGATACGAGGGGTCGATAAACTCATCTTT.

As to this clone: The protein given by TCRdb reflects a much larger clone and differs at residue 5 from this DNA's translation, likely from a read error; the protein shown is the DNA's translation. The chain combines TRDV2 with TRDJ3; 9 bases line up with TRDD3. The J gene was not available in TCRdb and was assigned here by matching the DNA to germline segments. The length of the CDR3 is 21 residues. With 2 bases clipped from V and 0 bases from J, the junction kept 13 bases outside the gene matches. The germline gives CDR1 GEAIGNYY, CDR2 EKD. Here the CDR3 reads CACDMASTGGLSSWDTRQMFF. The CDR3 DNA sequence: TGTGCCTGTGACATGGCGAGTACTGGGGGACTAAGCTCCTGGGACACCCGACAGATGTTTTTC.

As regards this clone: A far larger clone is one nucleotide away, so this likely arose from a read error. Other DNA sequences from this sample encode an identical CDR3 as well. The DNA for the CDR3 is TGTGCCTGTGACACTGTCGTATACACTGGGGGATCCCCCGAAAAGTACACCGATAAACTCATCTTT. Translated, it gives CACDTVVYTGGSPEKYTDKLIF. The chain has TRDV2 and TRDJ1, with 10 bases fitting TRDD3. The J gene was missing in TCRdb and was found by matching the end of the DNA to germline. With 1 base clipped from V and 0 bases from J, the junction kept 22 bases outside the gene matches. Germline V gene data show CDR1 as GEAIGNYY and CDR2 as EKD. This CDR3 has 22 amino acids.

At least ten counts were recorded for this clone. A read error is likely here: a far larger clone is one base away. Because the CDR3's place on the DNA is in doubt, the DNA is left out and the CDR3 is given as listed by TCRdb. The V gene is given as TRDV1, and no J gene call is available; no DNA check was done on the table's D call, TRDD3. The germline gives CDR1 TSWWSYY, CDR2 QGS. 24 amino acids form the CDR3, both terminal residues included. CDR3 residues: CALGELTPLPPRWGWGNGYMGLIF.

This clone was picked up many times. The TCRdb protein, from a much larger clone, departs from this DNA's translation at residue 19, likely by read error; the protein shown derives from the DNA. The rearrangement uses TRDV3 and TRDJ1; 13 bases fit TRDD3. In the absence of a J gene in TCRdb, the DNA was matched to germline to assign it here. The CDR3 spans 24 residues. Germline CDR1 and CDR2: TVYSNPD and GDNSRS (reference sequence). V shed 2 bases and J 3 bases; nucleotides not matched to a gene: 33. The CDR3 sequence: CAFVIAPKLSTGGYGPLYADKLIF. Written as DNA, the CDR3 is TGTGCCTTTGTCATCGCTCCGAAACTATCTACTGGGGGATACGGGCCTCTCTACGCCGATAAACTCATCTTT. Full variable domain (missing parts from reference TRDV3 and TRDJ1): CDKVTQSSPDQTVASGSEVVLLCTYDTVYSNPDLFWYRIRPDYSFQFVFYGDNSRSEGADFTQGRFSVKHILTQKAFHLVISPVRTEDSATYYCAFVIAPKLSTGGYGPLYADKLIFGKGTRVTVEP.

As concerns this clone: Translating this DNA gives a protein that differs at residue 5 from the TCRdb one, which belongs to a much larger clone; a read error is likely, and the protein shown is this translation. The V gene is TRDV1, the J gene TRDJ1, with 9 bases that match TRDD2. Since TCRdb gives no J gene, matching the DNA to germline was used here to assign it. Germline V gene sequence: CDR1 TSWWSYY, CDR2 QGS. Unmatched junction bases numbered 25, after V lost 5 bases and J lost 0 bases. The CDR3 runs 22 residues. CDR3: CALGKPAFLRGYWGPYTDKLIF. The CDR3 bases are TGTGCTCTTGGGAAACCTGCCTTCCTACGTGGGTACTGGGGTCCGTACACCGATAAACTCATCTTT.

This clone was recorded at least ten times. Since a far larger clone is one base different, this is likely a read error. The genes are TRDV1 and TRDJ1; 7 bases match TRDD3. This CDR3 comprises 24 residues. CDR1 is TSWWSYY and CDR2 is QGS in the germline V gene. Germline trimming cut 2 bases from V and 4 bases from J; bases unmatched to any gene: 34. The CDR3 DNA reads TGTGCTCTTGGGGAATACCTCGTATTTTCGGGGATAACCGTCCCAGTACACCAAGTCGATAAACTCATCTTT. Its protein product is CALGEYLVFSGITVPVHQVDKLIF.

This clone was detected only a few times. One base separates it from a far larger clone, so it is likely a read error. In the same sample, other DNA sequences code for this CDR3. The V gene call is TRDV3, and the J gene call is absent; TRDD3 reflects the table's D call only, with no check against the DNA. CDR1 is TVYSNPD and CDR2 is GDNSRS in the germline V gene (reference sequence). The CDR3 loop spans 18 amino acids. CDR3 residues: CALNFPTWWGAYTDKLIF. The CDR3 DNA is TGTGCCTTGAATTTTCCTACGTGGTGGGGGGCGTACACCGATAAACTCATATTT.

The sample holds a few counts of this clone. The TCRdb protein, from a much larger clone, departs from this DNA's translation at residue 22, likely by read error; the protein shown derives from the DNA. A V gene of TRDV1 was called, but no J gene was assigned; TRDD3 is the table's D call and was not checked against the DNA. This CDR3 is built from 23 residues. Germline CDR1 reads TSWWSYY; CDR2 reads QGS. CDR3 sequence: CALGEKHHPYLTGDPYHTDKLTF. CDR3 nucleotides: TGTGCTCTTGGGGAAAAACACCACCCCTACTTAACTGGGGATCCATACCACACCGATAAACTCACCTTT.

Concerning this clone: A read error is the likely source, as a far larger clone sits one nucleotide away. Different DNA sequences within this sample yield the same CDR3. The chain has TRDV2 and TRDJ1, with D possibly matching TRDD3 (6 bases). The J gene, absent from TCRdb, was called here by matching the DNA to germline. The V end lost 2 bases, the J end lost 10 bases, and 22 bases lay between the germline ends. The germline CDR1 and CDR2 sequences are GEAIGNYY and EKD. The CDR3 is 15 residues long. The CDR3 here is CACDNMGGEEKRLIF. The CDR3 DNA reads TGTGCCTGTGACAATATGGGGGGGGAGGAGAAGAGACTCATCTTT.

Many counts were recorded for this clone. TCRdb's protein, taken from a much larger clone, differs from this DNA's translation at residue 8, likely owing to a read error; the protein displayed comes from the DNA. The chain links TRDV2 to TRDJ1; 10 nucleotides agree with TRDD3. No J gene was available from TCRdb, and it was assigned here by a germline match of the DNA. Germline V gene data show CDR1 as GEAIGNYY and CDR2 as EKD. The CDR3 spans 19 residues. The V gene end was trimmed by 3 bases and the J gene end by 0 bases; junction bases not matched to a gene: 15. The CDR3: CACDSMPSTGGSNTDKLIF. The CDR3, as DNA: TGTGCCTGTGACTCAATGCCCAGTACTGGGGGATCCAACACCGATAAACTCATCTTT.

About this clone itself: A read error likely explains why the TCRdb protein, taken from a much larger clone, differs from this DNA's translation at residue 3; the protein shown is translated from the DNA. The CDR3 nucleotides read TGTGCCTCTTCCTCTAAGATTAAGCTTTGGGTCTACTTGCGGGGGAGATGTACCAGACCCCTGATCTTT. Translated, it gives CASSSKIKLWVYLRGRCTRPLIF. The chain joins TRDV3 to TRDJ4; either TRDD2 or TRDD3 may fit D (6 bases each). The J gene is absent in TCRdb and was assigned here via DNA matching to germline. The CDR3 totals 23 residues. Per the germline V gene, CDR1 is TVYSNPD and CDR2 is GDNSRS (reference sequence). Trimming left V 4 bases short and J 0 bases short, with 45 bases between.

This clone appeared a few times. The TCRdb record carries a much larger clone's protein, which differs from this DNA's translation at residue 10; a read error is the likely cause, and the protein listed here is the DNA translation. The chain has TRDV3 and TRDJ1; 9 bases match TRDD3. No J gene is reported in TCRdb; it was inferred here by comparing the DNA with germline. Losses at the gene ends were 4 bases for V and 1 base for J; bases not matched to a gene: 13. The CDR3 runs 16 residues. Germline V gives CDR1 TVYSNPD, CDR2 GDNSRS (reference sequence). The CDR3 protein is CASPPFTGGLTDKLIF. The CDR3 DNA sequence: TGTGCCTCCCCCCCGTTTACTGGGGGACTCACCGATAAACTCATCTTT. The entire variable domain, with the rest obtained from reference TRDV3 and TRDJ1, is as follows: CDKVTQSSPDQTVASGSEVVLLCTYDTVYSNPDLFWYRIRPDYSFQFVFYGDNSRSEGADFTQGRFSVKHILTQKAFHLVISPVRTEDSATYYCASPPFTGGLTDKLIFGKGTRVTVEP.

This clone was seen only a few times. TCRdb attributes to this sequence the protein of a much larger clone, which differs from the DNA translation at residue 15; a read error is likely, and the protein displayed is translated from the DNA. The chain joins TRDV2 to TRDJ3; 11 nucleotides align to TRDD3. TCRdb leaves out the J gene; it was filled in here by matching the DNA to germline. CDR1 is GEAIGNYY and CDR2 is EKD in the germline V gene. With 0 bases clipped from V and 9 bases from J, the junction kept 18 bases outside the gene matches. The CDR3 length is 21 residues. The CDR3 loop reads CACDTFLPYWGIEEVTRQMFF. The CDR3 coding sequence is TGTGCCTGTGACACCTTTCTTCCATACTGGGGGATAGAAGAGGTCACCCGACAGATGTTTTTC.

On this clone: Only one base separates this from a far larger clonotype, so it likely reflects a read error. The identical CDR3 is also encoded by other nucleotide sequences in the sample. For the V gene the call is TRDV2; the J gene has no call; TRDD3, as called in the table, went unchecked against the DNA. The CDR3 runs to 14 residues. The germline V gene has CDR1 GEAIGNYY and CDR2 EKD. For the CDR3, the DNA is TGTGCCTGTGACCAAAGGCTGGGGATCCCAGGTTCCATATTT. Protein product: CACDQRLGIPGSIF.

In this sample, this clone turned up a few times. TCRdb assigns this DNA the protein of a much larger clone, which departs from its translation at residue 9; this likely reflects a read error, and the protein shown comes from translating the DNA. The CDR3 here is CALGEKRGVRCGLIF. The CDR3 DNA reads as TGTGCTCTTGGGGAAAAGCGGGGGGTACGCTGCGGACTCATCTTT. The rearrangement links TRDV1 to TRDJ1, with a possible D match to TRDD3 (5 bases). TCRdb offers no J gene call, so here the DNA was matched to germline to obtain one. Per germline, CDR1 TSWWSYY and CDR2 QGS. The CDR3 totals 15 residues. Trimming left V 2 bases short and J 10 bases short, with 20 bases between.

This clone was counted ten times or more. This sequence is one base from a far larger clone and is likely a read error. The same CDR3 can be traced to other DNA sequences in this sample. The chain employs TRDV3 and TRDJ1, with a weak D call TRDD2 (7 bases). CDR1 TVYSNPD and CDR2 GDNSRS come from the germline V gene (reference sequence). The length of the CDR3 is 18 residues. The V gene lost 5 bases and the J gene lost 0 bases, with 28 bases spanning the gap. CDR3 nucleotide sequence: TGTGCCCTGAATTTTCCTACGTGGTGGGGGGCGTACACCGATAAACTCATCTTT. This sequence encodes CALNFPTWWGAYTDKLIF. Variable domain in full (rest from reference TRDV3 and TRDJ1): CDKVTQSSPDQTVASGSEVVLLCTYDTVYSNPDLFWYRIRPDYSFQFVFYGDNSRSEGADFTQGRFSVKHILTQKAFHLVISPVRTEDSATYYCALNFPTWWGAYTDKLIFGKGTRVTVEP.

This clone was counted a few times. The mismatch at residue 15 between this DNA's translation and the TCRdb protein of a much larger clone likely reflects a read error; the protein shown is translated from the DNA. The chain has TRDV1 and TRDJ1; TRDD2 might be the D (5 bases). TCRdb leaves out the J gene; it was filled in here by matching the DNA to germline. CDR3 length: 20 residues. The germline gives CDR1 TSWWSYY, CDR2 QGS. The V and J ends lost 2 bases and 3 bases respectively, with 28 bases between them. CDR3 sequence: CALGETYRPAWTFRSDKLIF. The CDR3 region has the DNA TGTGCTCTTGGGGAAACCTACAGGCCGGCTTGGACATTCCGCTCCGATAAACTCATCTTT.

This clone was picked up a small number of times. TCRdb's entry gives the protein of a much larger clone, which mismatches this DNA's translation at residue 6, likely from a read error; the protein reported here is translated from the DNA. The chain carries TRAV38-2/DV8 and TRDJ1; 11 bases line up with TRDD3. As TCRdb names no J gene, one was assigned here on the basis of a DNA match to germline. Germline CDR1 and CDR2: TSESDYY and QEAYKQQN. V lost 0 bases and J lost 2; bases outside the gene matches: 33. The CDR3 has 26 amino acids. This chain's CDR3 is CAYRSAIYSLRWGILRWRTGTDKLIF. The CDR3 nucleotides read TGTGCTTATAGGAGCGCGATTTATTCCCTCCGCTGGGGGATACTAAGGTGGAGAACAGGAACCGATAAACTCATCTTT.

This clone has just a few counts. The protein held in TCRdb is that of a much larger clone and does not match this DNA's translation at residue 11, likely because of a read error; the protein shown is translated from the DNA. The CDR3 DNA sequence: TGTGCCTTCCCATACTTTGCTTATTACACCGCTAAACTCATCTTT. Its protein product is CAFPYFAYYTAKLIF. This chain joins TRDV3 and TRDJ1; no definite D call. The germline gives CDR1 TVYSNPD, CDR2 GDNSRS (reference sequence). CDR3 size: 15 residues.

This clone was seen a few times. Translating this DNA gives a protein that differs at residue 10 from the TCRdb one, which belongs to a much larger clone; a read error is likely, and the protein shown is this translation. This CDR3 reads CALGAPLPFPQGWGTVKYTDKLIF. DNA of the CDR3: TGTGCTCTTGGGGCCCCACTACCCTTCCCCCAGGGCTGGGGGACCGTCAAGTACACCGATAAACTCATCTTT. This chain connects TRDV1 to TRDJ1; 8 nucleotides match TRDD3. The J gene, missing from TCRdb, was assigned here through DNA to germline matching. The V and J ends lost 4 bases and 0 bases, in that order; junction bases with no gene match: 31. The CDR3 covers 24 residues. CDR1 TSWWSYY and CDR2 QGS come from the germline V gene.

This clone was seen more than once but under ten times. This likely stems from a read error, as it lies one base from a far larger clone. The chain employs TRDV1 and TRDJ1; 8 nucleotides line up with TRDD3. TCRdb lists no J gene, so it was determined here by aligning the DNA to germline. CDR3 length: 16 residues. CDR1 and CDR2 from the germline V gene are TSWWSYY and QGS. The CDR3 is CALAHLLGVSTDKLIF. CDR3 sequence (DNA): TGTGCCCTTGCCCATTTACTGGGGGTCTCCACCGATAAACTCATCTTT.

On this clone: The protein TCRdb gives is from a much larger clone and does not agree with this DNA's translation at residue 3, likely a read error; the protein shown here comes from the DNA. The V gene is TRDV1, the J gene TRDJ1; 10 bases line up with TRDD3. The length of the CDR3 is 15 residues. Looked up from germline, CDR1 is TSWWSYY and CDR2 is QGS. Trimming cost V 10 bases and J 1 base; bases outside gene matches: 9. The CDR3 spells CAPATGGSSTDKLIF. As DNA, the CDR3 is TGTGCTCCTGCAACTGGGGGATCGAGCACCGATAAACTCATCTTT.

This clone was counted only a few times. A far larger clone is just one base off, so this is likely a read error. Other DNA sequences in this specimen translate into the identical CDR3. The V gene reported is TRDV1; the J gene is uncalled; whether TRDD3, the table's D call, matches the DNA was not checked. Germline loops: CDR1 TSWWSYY, CDR2 QGS. The CDR3 extends over 24 amino acids. The CDR3 bases are TGTGCTCTTGGGGAACTGGGCCTACGAGTCTACTGGGGGATACGCCCCGGGGACACCCGACAAATGTTTTTC. The encoded protein is CALGELGLRVYWGIRPGDTRQMFF.

This clone turned up a few times. A far larger clone is a single base away, which makes a read error likely. Other DNA sequences in this sample translate to the same CDR3. The rearrangement joins TRDV3 to TRDJ1, with D perhaps being TRDD2 or TRDD3 (5 bases each). TCRdb does not report a J gene; here it was assigned by matching the DNA to germline references. CDR1 TVYSNPD and CDR2 GDNSRS come from the germline V gene (reference sequence). This CDR3 has 17 residues. Trimming took off 0 bases at V and 1 base at J, with 21 bases between the two ends. CDR3 in amino acids: CAFSRVLLWGITDKLIF. The CDR3 DNA reads as TGTGCCTTTAGTAGGGTCCTATTGTGGGGAATCACCGATAAACTCATCTTT. Based on the CDR3 plus reference TRDV3 and TRDJ1, the full variable domain is CDKVTQSSPDQTVASGSEVVLLCTYDTVYSNPDLFWYRIRPDYSFQFVFYGDNSRSEGADFTQGRFSVKHILTQKAFHLVISPVRTEDSATYYCAFSRVLLWGITDKLIFGKGTRVTVEP.

This clone was counted between two and nine times. TCRdb's protein, taken from a much larger clone, differs from this DNA's translation at residue 10, likely owing to a read error; the protein displayed comes from the DNA. The rearrangement uses TRDV1 and TRDJ4; D perhaps matches TRDD2 (8 bases). Here the J gene came from matching the DNA to germline, since TCRdb omits it. This CDR3 is built from 21 residues. Trimming shortened V by 5 bases and J by 0 bases, and 34 bases separated the two germline ends. CDR1 is TSWWSYY, CDR2 QGS, per germline. The DNA for the CDR3 is TGTGCTCTTGGGCCTTACTTCCTACACATACTGGGGATCGCAATGGCCAGACCCCTGATCTTT. Translating gives CALGPYFLHILGIAMARPLIF.

This clone occurred a few times. For this DNA, TCRdb reports the protein of a much larger clone, which diverges at residue 19, most likely from a read error; the protein presented here is translated directly from the DNA. No J gene was called, and the V gene is TRDV1; the table's D call, TRDD3, was not checked against the DNA. The germline CDR1 and CDR2 sequences are TSWWSYY and QGS. The CDR3 is made up of 20 amino acids. The CDR3 coding sequence is TGTGCTCTTGGGGAACCACAAGGACCTAGGGGATACAGGTGGGCCGATAAACTCACCTTT. Residues: CALGEPQGPRGYRWADKLTF.

This clone showed up many times. The genes are TRDV1 and TRDJ1; 10 bases are shared with TRDD3. Unmatched junction bases numbered 24, after V lost 2 bases and J lost 0 bases. The CDR3 is 23 amino acids. In germline, CDR1 is TSWWSYY, CDR2 QGS. Written as DNA, the CDR3 is TGTGCTCTTGGGGAAGCGAGTTCCTACAGGAACTGGGGGATCAGACCGTACACCGATAAACTCATCTTT. This encodes CALGEASSYRNWGIRPYTDKLIF.

Ten or more counts support this clone. The chain is built from TRDV1 and TRDJ2; TRDD3 matches 12 bases. The J gene, missing from TCRdb, was assigned here through DNA to germline matching. Per the germline V gene, CDR1 is TSWWSYY and CDR2 is QGS. The CDR3 spans 19 residues. With 3 bases clipped from V and 12 bases from J, the junction kept 20 bases outside the gene matches. The chain's CDR3 is CALGDPTFLGDTDAPELFF. The CDR3 DNA reads TGTGCTCTTGGGGACCCTACTTTCCTGGGGGATACGGATGCCCCCGAACTCTTCTTT.

The table lists this clone with a few counts. The mismatch at residue 4 between this DNA's translation and the TCRdb protein of a much larger clone likely reflects a read error; the protein shown is translated from the DNA. The chain couples TRDV2 to TRDJ1; 11 bases map to TRDD3. The J gene comes from matching the DNA to germline here; TCRdb lacks it. V shed 6 bases, J shed 0 bases, and the junction held 8 bases outside the gene matches. From germline, CDR1 is GEAIGNYY and CDR2 EKD. The CDR3 extends over 16 amino acids. The CDR3 nucleotides read TGTGCCTGTAACGGTCTGGGGGATACTTACACCGATAAACTCATCTTT. It translates to CACNGLGDTYTDKLIF.

This clone was seen ten or more times. This rearrangement joins TRDV2 to TRDJ3; 10 positions agree with TRDD3. The ends lost 1 base at V and 1 base at J; junction bases unmatched: 6. There are 19 residues in the CDR3. Germline V CDR1 and CDR2: GEAIGNYY, EKD. The CDR3 reads CACDTLQGDTSWDTRQMFF. Here the CDR3 DNA reads TGTGCCTGTGACACGCTGCAGGGGGATACGTCCTGGGACACCCGACAGATGTTTTTC.

Worth noting for this clone: The protein TCRdb lists belongs to a much larger clone and differs from this DNA's translation at residue 7, which points to a read error; the protein shown is made from the DNA. The chain uses TRDV1 and TRDJ1; the match to TRDD3 covers 10 bases. TCRdb lists no J gene, so it was determined here by aligning the DNA to germline. The ends lost 1 base at V and 0 bases at J; junction bases unmatched: 32. Per germline, CDR1 TSWWSYY and CDR2 QGS. This CDR3 contains 26 residues. The CDR3 is CALGERAIVLPMRGGYAVLYTDKLIF. DNA for the CDR3: TGTGCTCTTGGGGAACGAGCGATTGTCCTACCGATGAGAGGGGGATACGCCGTTTTATACACCGATAAACTCATCTTT.